This T cell receptor beta chain was sequenced for a study of T cell clonotyping in hematopoietic cell transplantation. Looked up from germline, CDR1 is SGHRS and CDR2 is YFSETQ. This CDR3 has 18 residues. The V end was cut by 1 base, the J end by 0 bases, with 19 bases between. Worth noting for this clone: Antigen unknown.

Whole-study findings and limits: Recipient TCR diversity dropped after transplant; expanded clonotypes rose from day 30 to 180. Few recipient clonotypes overlapped donors; over 95% were de novo at given depth. Graft donor and pretransplant recipient Inverse Simpson Index values predicted broader posttransplant TCR diversity. No sorting was done, leaving CD4 and CD8 contributions mixed.

The data were produced by immunoSEQ multiplex PCR, yet TCRdb's version contains in-frame clones alone and is incomplete. This table holds 15,000 to 20,000 clones, more than 60% found once. The chain is built from TRBV5-1 and TRBJ1-2; no reliable D call. This sequence was found in a male patient in his 50s who had an allogeneic stem cell transplant from an unrelated donor, so T cells may come from the graft donor. Some clones in this sample may be carry-over from other donors' samples. The source was PBMCs, collected 30 days after allogeneic stem cell transplant. Written as DNA, the CDR3 is TGCGCCAGCAGCTTGCCATCCGGCCCGGCTCCCGCTAACTATGGCTACACCTTC. Translating it yields CASSLPSGPAPANYGYTF.